This T cell receptor (beta chain) derives from a study of T cells after yellow fever vaccination. Via MiXCR, TCRdb re-called the 5' RACE reads, giving one row per CDR3 protein. This table has around 180,000 distinct CDR3 sequences, 6.2% appearing once. General observations from the study: Post-booster samples contained most primary-vaccination clones (approximately 95% CD4, about 90% CD8). Peaking on day 5 versus 15, the secondary response was faster but weaker. The CD4 and CD8 compartments had a small share of their clonotypes in common.

In the case of this clonotype: Its antigen is as yet unknown.

The clonotype comes from a man aged 18 to 35 who received the YFV17D yellow fever vaccine. The sequencing used CD4+ T cells sorted from PBMCs, collected on the day of the first yellow fever vaccination.

This chain's CDR3 is CATSSRPAGNEKLFF. The CDR3 coding sequence is TGTGCCACCAGCAGCCGTCCGGCAGGCAATGAAAAACTGTTTTTT. This chain uses TRBV15 with TRBJ1-4; D gene ambiguous. Per the germline V gene, CDR1 is LNHNV and CDR2 is YYDKDF (reference sequence). CDR3 length: 15 residues. V gave up 3 bases and J gave up 5 bases, with 13 bases separating them.